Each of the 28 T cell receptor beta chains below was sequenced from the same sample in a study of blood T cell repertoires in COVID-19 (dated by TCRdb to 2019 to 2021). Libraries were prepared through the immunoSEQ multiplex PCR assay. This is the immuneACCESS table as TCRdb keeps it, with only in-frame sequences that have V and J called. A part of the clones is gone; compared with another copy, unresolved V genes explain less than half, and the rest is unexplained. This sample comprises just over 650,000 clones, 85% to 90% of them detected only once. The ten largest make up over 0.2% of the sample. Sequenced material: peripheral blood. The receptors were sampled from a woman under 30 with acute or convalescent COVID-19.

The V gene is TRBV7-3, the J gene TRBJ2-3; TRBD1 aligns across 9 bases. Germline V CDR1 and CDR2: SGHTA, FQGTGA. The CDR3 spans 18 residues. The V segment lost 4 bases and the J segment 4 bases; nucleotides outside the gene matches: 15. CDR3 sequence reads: CASSYSPGTGLPADTQYF. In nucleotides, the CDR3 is TGTGCCAGCAGCTATTCCCCCGGGACAGGGTTGCCCGCAGATACGCAGTATTTT.

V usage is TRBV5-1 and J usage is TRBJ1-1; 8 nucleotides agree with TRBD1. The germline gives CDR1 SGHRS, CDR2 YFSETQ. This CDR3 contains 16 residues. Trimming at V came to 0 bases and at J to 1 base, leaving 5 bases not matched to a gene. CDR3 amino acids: CASSLAAGTGNTEAFF. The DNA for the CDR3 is TGCGCCAGCAGCTTGGCCGCCGGGACAGGGAACACTGAAGCTTTCTTT.

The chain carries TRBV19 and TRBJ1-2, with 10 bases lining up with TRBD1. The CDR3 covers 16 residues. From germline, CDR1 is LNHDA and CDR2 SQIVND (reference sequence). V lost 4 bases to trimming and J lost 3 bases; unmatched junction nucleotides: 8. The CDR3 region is CASSRPGQGLDYGYTF. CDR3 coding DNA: TGTGCCAGTAGTAGGCCGGGACAGGGGTTGGACTATGGCTACACCTTC. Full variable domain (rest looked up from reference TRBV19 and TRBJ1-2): DGGITQSPKYLFRKEGQNVTLSCEQNLNHDAMYWYRQDPGQGLRLIYYSQIVNDFQKGDIAEGYSVSREKKESFPLTVTSAQKNPTAFYLCASSRPGQGLDYGYTFGSGTRLTVV.

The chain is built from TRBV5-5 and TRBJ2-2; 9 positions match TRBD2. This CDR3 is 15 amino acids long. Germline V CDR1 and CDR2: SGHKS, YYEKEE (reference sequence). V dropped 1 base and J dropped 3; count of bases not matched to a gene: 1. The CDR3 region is CASSLRLADTGELFF. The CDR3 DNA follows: TGTGCCAGCAGCTTGAGACTAGCGGACACCGGGGAGCTGTTTTTT.

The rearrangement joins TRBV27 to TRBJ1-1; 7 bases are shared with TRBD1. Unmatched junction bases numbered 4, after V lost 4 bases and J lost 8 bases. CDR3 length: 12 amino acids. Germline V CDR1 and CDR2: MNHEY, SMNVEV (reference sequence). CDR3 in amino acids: CASSSGGLEAFF. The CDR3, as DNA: TGTGCCAGCAGTTCAGGGGGTTTAGAAGCTTTCTTT.

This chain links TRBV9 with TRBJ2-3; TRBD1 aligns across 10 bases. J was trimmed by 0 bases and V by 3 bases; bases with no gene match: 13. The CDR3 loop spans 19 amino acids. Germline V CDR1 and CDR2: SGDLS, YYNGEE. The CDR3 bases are TGTGCCAGCAGCGCCGGGGGACAGGGGCTAGGGTCTAGCACAGATACGCAGTATTTT. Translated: CASSAGGQGLGSSTDTQYF.

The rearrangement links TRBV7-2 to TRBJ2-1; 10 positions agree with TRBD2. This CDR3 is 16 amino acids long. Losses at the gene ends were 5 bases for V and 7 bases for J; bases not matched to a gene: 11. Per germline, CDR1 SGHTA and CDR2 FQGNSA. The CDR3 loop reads CASSVQAGGRGNEQFF. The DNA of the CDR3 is TGTGCCAGCAGCGTCCAAGCGGGGGGGCGTGGTAATGAGCAGTTCTTC.

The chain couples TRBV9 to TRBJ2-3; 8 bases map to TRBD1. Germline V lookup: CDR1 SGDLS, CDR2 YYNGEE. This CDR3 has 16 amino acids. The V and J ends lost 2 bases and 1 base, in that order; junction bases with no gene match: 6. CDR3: CASSVRVGQGTDTQYF. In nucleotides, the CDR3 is TGTGCCAGCAGCGTGAGAGTGGGACAGGGCACAGATACGCAGTATTTT. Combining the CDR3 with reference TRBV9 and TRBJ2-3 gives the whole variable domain DSGVTQTPKHLITATGQRVTLRCSPRSGDLSVYWYQQSLDQGLQFLIQYYNGEERAKGNILERFSAQQFPDLHSELNLSSLELGDSALYFCASSVRVGQGTDTQYFGPGTRLTVL.

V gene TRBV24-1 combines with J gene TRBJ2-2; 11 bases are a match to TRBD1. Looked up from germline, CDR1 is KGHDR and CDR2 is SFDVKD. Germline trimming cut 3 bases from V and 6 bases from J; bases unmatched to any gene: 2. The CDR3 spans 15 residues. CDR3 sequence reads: CATSDGTGGSGELFF. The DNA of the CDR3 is TGTGCCACCAGTGATGGGACAGGGGGGTCCGGGGAGCTGTTTTTT.

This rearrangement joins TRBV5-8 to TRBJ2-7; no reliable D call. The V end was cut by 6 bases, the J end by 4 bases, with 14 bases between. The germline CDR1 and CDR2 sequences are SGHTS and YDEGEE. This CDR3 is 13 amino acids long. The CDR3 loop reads CASTSALQYEQYF. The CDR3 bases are TGTGCCAGCACCTCAGCGCTGCAATACGAGCAGTACTTC.

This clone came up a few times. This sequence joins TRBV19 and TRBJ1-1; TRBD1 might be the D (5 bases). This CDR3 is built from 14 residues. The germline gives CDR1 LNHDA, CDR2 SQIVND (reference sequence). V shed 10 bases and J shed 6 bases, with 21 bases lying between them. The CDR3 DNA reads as TGTGCCACCACCCACGGGGGGACGGCGGCTGAAGCTTTCTTT. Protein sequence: CATTHGGTAAEAFF.

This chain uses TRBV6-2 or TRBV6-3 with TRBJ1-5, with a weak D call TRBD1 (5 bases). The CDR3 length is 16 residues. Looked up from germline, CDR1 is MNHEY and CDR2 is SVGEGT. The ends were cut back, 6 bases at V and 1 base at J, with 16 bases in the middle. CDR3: CASSSIPQVSNQPQHF. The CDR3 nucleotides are TGTGCCAGCAGCTCGATTCCACAGGTCAGCAATCAGCCCCAGCATTTT.

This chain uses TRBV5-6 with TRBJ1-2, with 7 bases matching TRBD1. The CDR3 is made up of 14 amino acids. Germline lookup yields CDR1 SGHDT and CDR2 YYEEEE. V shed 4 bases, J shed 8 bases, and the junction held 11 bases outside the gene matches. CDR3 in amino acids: CASSVYRGRWGYTF. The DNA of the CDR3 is TGTGCCAGCAGCGTATACAGGGGTCGATGGGGCTACACCTTC.

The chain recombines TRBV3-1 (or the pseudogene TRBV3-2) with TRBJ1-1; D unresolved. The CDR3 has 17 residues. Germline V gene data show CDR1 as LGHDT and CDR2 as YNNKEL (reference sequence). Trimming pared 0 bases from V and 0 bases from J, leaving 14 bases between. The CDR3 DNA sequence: TGTGCCAGCAGCCAAGAGGCGGGCAGACTCATGAACACTGAAGCTTTCTTT. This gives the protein CASSQEAGRLMNTEAFF.

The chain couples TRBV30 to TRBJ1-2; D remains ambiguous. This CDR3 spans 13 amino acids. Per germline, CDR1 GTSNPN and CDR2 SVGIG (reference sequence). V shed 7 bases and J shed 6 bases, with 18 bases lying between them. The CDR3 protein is CASRPRLRHGYTF. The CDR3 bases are TGTGCCTCCAGACCGAGACTAAGACATGGCTACACCTTC.

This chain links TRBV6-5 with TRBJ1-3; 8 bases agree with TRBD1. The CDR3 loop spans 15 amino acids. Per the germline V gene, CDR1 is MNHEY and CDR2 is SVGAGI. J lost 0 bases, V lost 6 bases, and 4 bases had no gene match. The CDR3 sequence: CASSLQGASGNTIYF. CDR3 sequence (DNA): TGTGCCAGCAGCCTCCAGGGGGCCTCTGGAAACACCATATATTTT.

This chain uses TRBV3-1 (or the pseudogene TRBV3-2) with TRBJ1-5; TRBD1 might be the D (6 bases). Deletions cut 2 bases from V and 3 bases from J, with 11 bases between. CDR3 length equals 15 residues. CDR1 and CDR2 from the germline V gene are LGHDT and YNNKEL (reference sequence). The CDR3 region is CASSQNRVPNQPQHF. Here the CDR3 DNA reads TGTGCCAGCAGCCAAAACAGGGTCCCCAATCAGCCCCAGCATTTT.

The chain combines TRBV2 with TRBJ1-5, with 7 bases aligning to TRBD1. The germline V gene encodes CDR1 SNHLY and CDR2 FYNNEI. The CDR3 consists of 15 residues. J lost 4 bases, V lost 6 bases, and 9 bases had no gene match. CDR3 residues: CASSSRTGDNQPQHF. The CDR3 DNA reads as TGTGCCAGCAGCAGCCGTACAGGGGATAATCAGCCCCAGCATTTT.

The CDR3 nucleotides are TGTGCCAGCAGCCCCTCCGGGGGTTTCTACGAGCAGTACTTC. Protein product: CASSPSGGFYEQYF. The chain employs TRBV7-3 and TRBJ2-7, with TRBD2 as a possible D gene (6 bases). The CDR3 consists of 14 residues. The germline V gene encodes CDR1 SGHTA and CDR2 FQGTGA. V shed 5 bases and J shed 3 bases, with 14 bases lying between them.

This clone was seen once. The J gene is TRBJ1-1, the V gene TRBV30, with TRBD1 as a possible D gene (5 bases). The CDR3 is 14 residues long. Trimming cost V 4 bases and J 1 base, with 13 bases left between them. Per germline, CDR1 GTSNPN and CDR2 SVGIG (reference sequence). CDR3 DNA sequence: TGTGCCTGGACCCCAGGGTCACCGAACACTGAAGCTTTCTTT. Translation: CAWTPGSPNTEAFF.

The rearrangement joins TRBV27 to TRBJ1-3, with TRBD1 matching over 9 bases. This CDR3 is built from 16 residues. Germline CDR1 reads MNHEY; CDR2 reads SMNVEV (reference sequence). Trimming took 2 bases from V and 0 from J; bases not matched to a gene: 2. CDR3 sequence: CASSLGTGISGNTIYF. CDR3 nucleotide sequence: TGTGCCAGCAGTTTAGGGACAGGGATCTCTGGAAACACCATATATTTT.

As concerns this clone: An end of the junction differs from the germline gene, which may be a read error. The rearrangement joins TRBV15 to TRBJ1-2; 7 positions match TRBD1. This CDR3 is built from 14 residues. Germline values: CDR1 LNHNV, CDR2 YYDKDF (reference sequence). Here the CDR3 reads CATSRGVGQDWNSF. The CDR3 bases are TGTGCCACCAGCAGAGGGGTAGGACAGGACTGGAATTCCTTC.

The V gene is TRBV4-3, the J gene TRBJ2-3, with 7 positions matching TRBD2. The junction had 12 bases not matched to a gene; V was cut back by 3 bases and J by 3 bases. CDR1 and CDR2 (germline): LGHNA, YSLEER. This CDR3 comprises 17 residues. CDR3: CASSQEPHSGRTDTQYF. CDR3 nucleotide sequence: TGCGCCAGCAGCCAGGAACCTCATAGCGGGCGAACAGATACGCAGTATTTT.

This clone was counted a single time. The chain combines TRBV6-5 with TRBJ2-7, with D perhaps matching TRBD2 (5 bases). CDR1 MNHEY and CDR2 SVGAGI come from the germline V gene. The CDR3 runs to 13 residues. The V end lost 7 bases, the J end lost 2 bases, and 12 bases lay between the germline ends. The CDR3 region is CASNRLGTYEQYF. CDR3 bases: TGTGCCAGCAATCGACTCGGGACCTACGAGCAGTACTTC.

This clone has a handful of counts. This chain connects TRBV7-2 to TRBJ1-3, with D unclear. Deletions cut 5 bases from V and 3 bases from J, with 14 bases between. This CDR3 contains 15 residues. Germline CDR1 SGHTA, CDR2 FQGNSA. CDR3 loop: CASSRGPGGGNTIYF. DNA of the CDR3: TGTGCCAGCAGCCGCGGGCCCGGCGGTGGAAACACCATATATTTT.

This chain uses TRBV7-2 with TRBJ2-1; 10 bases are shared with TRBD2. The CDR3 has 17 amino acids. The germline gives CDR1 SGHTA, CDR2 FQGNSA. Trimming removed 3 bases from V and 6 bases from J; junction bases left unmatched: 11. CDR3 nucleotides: TGTGCCAGCAGCTTGGATACCACTAGCGGGGCCCTCAATGAGCAGTTCTTC. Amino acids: CASSLDTTSGALNEQFF.

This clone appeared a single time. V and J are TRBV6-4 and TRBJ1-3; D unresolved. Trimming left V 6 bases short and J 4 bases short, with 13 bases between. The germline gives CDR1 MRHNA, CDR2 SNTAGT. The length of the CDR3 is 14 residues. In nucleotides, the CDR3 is TGTGCCAGCAGAGCGCAGACGCGAGGAAACACCATATATTTT. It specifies CASRAQTRGNTIYF.

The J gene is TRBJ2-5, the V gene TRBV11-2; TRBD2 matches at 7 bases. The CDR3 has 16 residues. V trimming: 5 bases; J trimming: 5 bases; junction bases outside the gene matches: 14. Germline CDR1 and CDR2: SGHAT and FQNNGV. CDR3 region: CASSPIFRRGDETQYF. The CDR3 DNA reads TGTGCCAGCAGCCCTATATTCCGACGGGGGGACGAGACCCAGTACTTC. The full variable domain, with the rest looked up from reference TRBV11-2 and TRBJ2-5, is EAGVAQSPRYKIIEKRQSVAFWCNPISGHATLYWYQQILGQGPKLLIQFQNNGVVDDSQLPKDRFSAERLKGVDSTLKIQPAKLEDSAVYLCASSPIFRRGDETQYFGPGTRLLVL.